This T cell receptor (beta chain) was profiled in a study of blood T cells in healthy people across ages. Germline V gene lookup returns CDR1 SGHTA and CDR2 FQGNSA. This CDR3 is built from 13 residues. The V and J ends lost 5 bases and 7 bases respectively, with 11 bases between them. For the second PCR, which ran for about 7 to 11 cycles, a sample-barcoded 5' primer and a J-beta primer mix were used. TCRdb recomputed calls from the 5' RACE reads with MiXCR, one row per CDR3 protein. The sample shows some 710,000 distinct CDR3 sequences, 20% to 25% of them seen only once. Input material: blood. V usage is TRBV7-2 and J usage is TRBJ1-4, with unresolved D. The receptor's source is a man between 65 and 85 years old in good health. The CDR3 region is CASSRREGEKLFF. In DNA form, the CDR3 reads TGTGCCAGCAGCCGGAGGGAGGGTGAAAAACTGTTTTTT.